The T cell receptor beta chain described here comes from a study of T cells in lung cancer brain metastases. Turning to the study itself: About 85% of the 20 patients had a tobacco use history.

Assay: immunoSEQ multiplex PCR; the TCRdb copy retains only in-frame clones and omits some. The sample records approximately 3,000 clones, around nine tenths being singletons. Sequenced material: tumor tissue from the primary lung tumor. This TCR was sampled from a man aged 60 to 69 with non-small cell lung cancer.

The chain's CDR3 is CASSMLAGTHNEQFF. The CDR3 bases are TGTGCCAGCAGCATGCTAGCGGGAACTCACAATGAGCAGTTCTTC. The gene calls are TRBV9 and TRBJ2-1; TRBD2 agrees at 9 bases. From germline, CDR1 is SGDLS and CDR2 YYNGEE. The length of the CDR3 is 15 residues. V lost 4 bases, J lost 5 bases, and 7 bases stayed unmatched.